The rows below give T cell receptor beta chains drawn from one sample of a study of CD8+ T cells in alopecia areata. Libraries were prepared by immunoSEQ multiplex PCR; TCRdb keeps only in-frame clonotypes and omits some of them. Of around 250,000 clones listed, less than 80% are singletons. Here the sequenced sample was CD4+ T cells sorted from blood, taken at week 0. Receptors originate from a human donor with alopecia areata. CDR3s leave out the opening cysteine and the closing phenylalanine or tryptophan. Each record gives: V gene, D gene, J gene, CDR3 protein. D genes are given only for firm matches.

v_gene: TRBV2; d_gene: TRBD1; j_gene: TRBJ2-5; CDR3aa: ATRQGETQY
v_gene: TRBV25-1; d_gene: -; j_gene: TRBJ1-4; CDR3aa: ASRPPGTNEKLF
v_gene: TRBV30; d_gene: -; j_gene: TRBJ2-5; CDR3aa: AWSVLRKRETQY
v_gene: TRBV30; d_gene: -; j_gene: TRBJ1-1; CDR3aa: AFAGKNTEAF
v_gene: TRBV29-1; d_gene: TRBD1; j_gene: TRBJ1-1; CDR3aa: SVPNRGLRTEAF
v_gene: TRBV15; d_gene: -; j_gene: TRBJ2-1; CDR3aa: ATSPLRNEQF
v_gene: TRBV25-1; d_gene: -; j_gene: TRBJ2-4; CDR3aa: ASSDTGTLNIQY
v_gene: TRBV6-5; d_gene: TRBD1; j_gene: TRBJ2-1; CDR3aa: ASSSPTGTSYNEQF
v_gene: TRBV30; d_gene: -; j_gene: TRBJ1-2; CDR3aa: AWSVVGNLYGYT
v_gene: TRBV29-1; d_gene: -; j_gene: TRBJ1-1; CDR3aa: SVHLRLSNTEAF
v_gene: TRBV7-9; d_gene: TRBD2; j_gene: TRBJ2-2; CDR3aa: AGRILAGAVNTGELF
v_gene: TRBV23-1; d_gene: TRBD1; j_gene: TRBJ1-2; CDR3aa: ASSQWDRRIYGYT
v_gene: TRBV2; d_gene: -; j_gene: TRBJ2-1; CDR3aa: ASRFDGSSYNEQF
v_gene: TRBV29-1; d_gene: -; j_gene: TRBJ2-2; CDR3aa: SVAGFTGELF
v_gene: TRBV30; d_gene: TRBD2; j_gene: TRBJ2-3; CDR3aa: AWYPGGYTQY
v_gene: TRBV15; d_gene: TRBD1; j_gene: TRBJ2-5; CDR3aa: ATGQGAVETQY
v_gene: TRBV4-1; d_gene: -; j_gene: TRBJ1-5; CDR3aa: ASSQEGLGQPQH
v_gene: TRBV5-4; d_gene: -; j_gene: TRBJ2-7; CDR3aa: ASSLGGYPYEQY
v_gene: TRBV5-4; d_gene: TRBD1; j_gene: TRBJ1-2; CDR3aa: ASSRQGIDYGYT
v_gene: TRBV9; d_gene: -; j_gene: TRBJ1-6; CDR3aa: ASSGRANNSPLH
v_gene: TRBV29-1; d_gene: -; j_gene: TRBJ1-6; CDR3aa: SVGADNSPLH
v_gene: TRBV20-1; d_gene: -; j_gene: TRBJ2-1; CDR3aa: SAQRGDLQF
v_gene: TRBV5-1; d_gene: -; j_gene: TRBJ2-7; CDR3aa: ASSLAPKSDYEQY
v_gene: TRBV5-1; d_gene: TRBD1; j_gene: TRBJ1-5; CDR3aa: ASSSGQGNQPQH
v_gene: TRBV9; d_gene: -; j_gene: TRBJ1-3; CDR3aa: ASSPRGAGNTIY
v_gene: TRBV9; d_gene: -; j_gene: TRBJ1-4; CDR3aa: ASSAVGITNEKLF
v_gene: TRBV29-1; d_gene: -; j_gene: TRBJ2-4; CDR3aa: SVETSWIQY
v_gene: TRBV29-1; d_gene: -; j_gene: TRBJ2-1; CDR3aa: SVEDPGKGGF
v_gene: TRBV5-4; d_gene: TRBD2; j_gene: TRBJ2-5; CDR3aa: ASSPRTSGGPRETQY
v_gene: TRBV20-1; d_gene: -; j_gene: TRBJ2-7; CDR3aa: SARDLREQY
v_gene: TRBV5-1; d_gene: -; j_gene: TRBJ2-7; CDR3aa: ASSSRNEQY
v_gene: TRBV6-5; d_gene: -; j_gene: TRBJ2-5; CDR3aa: ASSYSTQGTQY
v_gene: TRBV5-6; d_gene: TRBD1; j_gene: TRBJ1-3; CDR3aa: ASSLGTGLGNTIY
v_gene: TRBV29-1; d_gene: -; j_gene: TRBJ1-1; CDR3aa: SVYNPTGEAF